This entry lists 29 T cell receptor beta chains sequenced from one sample in a study of T-cell memory formation after mild COVID-19. Via MiXCR, TCRdb re-called the 5' RACE reads, giving one row per CDR3 protein. The sample has about 390,000 distinct CDR3 sequences, roughly 15% seen once. The sample comprised PBMCs or a T cell subset sorted from them (not recorded which). The receptors derive from a man aged 18 to 29 who had mild COVID-19 (a few samples of this study predate the infection). Cell type and time point are not known.

The chain links TRBV19 to TRBJ1-1; unclear D gene. V lost 5 bases and J lost 7, with 14 bases in between. The CDR3 is 13 residues long. The germline V gene encodes CDR1 LNHDA and CDR2 SQIVND (reference sequence). In DNA form, the CDR3 reads TGTGCCAGTAGTCCCCGGAGGGCCGGTGAAGCTTTCTTT. It translates to CASSPRRAGEAFF.

This clonotype was picked up a small number of times. This chain joins TRBV20-1 and TRBJ2-2; the match to TRBD2 covers 11 bases. The CDR3 has 17 residues. V shed 1 base and J 0 bases; nucleotides not matched to a gene: 4. CDR1 DFQATT and CDR2 SNEGSKA come from the germline V gene (reference sequence). The CDR3 loop reads CSARGTSGGANTGELFF. The DNA of the CDR3 is TGCAGTGCTAGAGGTACTAGCGGGGGAGCGAACACCGGGGAGCTGTTTTTT.

This clonotype showed up just a few times. The rearrangement joins TRBV9 to TRBJ2-3; 14 bases are shared with TRBD2. Per germline, CDR1 SGDLS and CDR2 YYNGEE. With 4 bases clipped from V and 1 base from J, the junction kept 5 bases outside the gene matches. This CDR3 region has 17 residues. The DNA of the CDR3 is TGTGCCAGCAGCTCAGCGGGACTAGCGGGGGGCACAGATACGCAGTATTTT. Translated: CASSSAGLAGGTDTQYF.

The chain couples TRBV5-6 to TRBJ2-1, with D perhaps TRBD1 or TRBD2 (6 bases each). Trimming left V 2 bases short and J 4 bases short, with 13 bases between. The CDR3 is 15 amino acids. Per germline, CDR1 SGHDT and CDR2 YYEEEE. The CDR3 DNA reads as TGTGCCAGCAGCTTAGGGGGGCCGAATTACAATGAGCAGTTCTTC. Translation: CASSLGGPNYNEQFF. Together with reference TRBV5-6 and TRBJ2-1, the CDR3 gives the full variable domain: DAGVTQSPTHLIKTRGQQVTLRCSPKSGHDTVSWYQQALGQGPQFIFQYYEEEERQRGNFPDRFSGHQFPNYSSELNVNALLLGDSALYLCASSLGGPNYNEQFFGPGTRLTVL.

The chain employs TRBV9 and TRBJ2-3, with 7 nucleotides matching TRBD1. V gave up 0 bases and J gave up 2 bases; unmatched junction bases: 3. CDR3 length: 15 amino acids. Germline CDR1 SGDLS, CDR2 YYNGEE. CDR3 coding DNA: TGTGCCAGCAGCGTAGACAGGGGCTCCACAGATACGCAGTATTTT. It codes for CASSVDRGSTDTQYF. Drawing the rest from reference TRBV9 and TRBJ2-3, the complete variable domain is DSGVTQTPKHLITATGQRVTLRCSPRSGDLSVYWYQQSLDQGLQFLIQYYNGEERAKGNILERFSAQQFPDLHSELNLSSLELGDSALYFCASSVDRGSTDTQYFGPGTRLTVL.

The chain is built from TRBV7-8 and TRBJ2-7, with D maybe TRBD1 (6 bases). V was clipped by 1 base and J by 0 bases, with 10 bases between them. This CDR3 spans 15 amino acids. The germline V gene has CDR1 SGHVS and CDR2 FQNEAQ. The CDR3 DNA sequence: TGTGCCAGCAGCTTAGAGGGGGTCGGCTCCTACGAGCAGTACTTC. It is translated as CASSLEGVGSYEQYF.

The genes are TRBV5-1 and TRBJ2-2; 9 positions agree with TRBD1. The V gene end was trimmed by 3 bases and the J gene end by 6 bases; junction bases not matched to a gene: 9. The CDR3 is made up of 16 amino acids. Germline V CDR1 and CDR2: SGHRS, YFSETQ. The CDR3 spells CASSYTGGAGAGELFF. The CDR3 DNA follows: TGCGCCAGCAGCTATACAGGGGGCGCCGGGGCCGGGGAGCTGTTTTTT.

This clonotype was seen many times. The chain uses TRBV5-6 and TRBJ2-7; D gene uncertain. Per germline, CDR1 SGHDT and CDR2 YYEEEE. The CDR3 loop spans 12 amino acids. Trimming removed 0 bases at V and 4 bases at J, with 5 bases between. The CDR3 nucleotides are TGTGCCAGCAGCTTGGGCGCGTACGAGCAGTACGTC. It yields the protein CASSLGAYEQYV.

This clonotype was counted at least ten times. V is TRBV5-6 and J is TRBJ1-2; maybe TRBD1 (5 bases). The CDR3 is 14 residues long. Germline V gene sequence: CDR1 SGHDT, CDR2 YYEEEE. V was pared by 0 bases and J by 4 bases, with 10 bases between. CDR3 nucleotides: TGTGCCAGCAGCTTGGTTGGGGGTCCCTATGGCTACACCTTC. Translated, it gives CASSLVGGPYGYTF.

This clonotype was picked up a small number of times. The DNA of the CDR3 is TGTGCCAGCAGTTTTGCAGGACCGTATGGCTACACCTTC. Amino acid sequence: CASSFAGPYGYTF. J is TRBJ1-2 and V is TRBV28; D remains ambiguous. In germline, CDR1 is MDHEN, CDR2 SYDVKM. The CDR3 is made up of 13 amino acids. V dropped 3 bases and J dropped 5 bases, with 10 bases sitting between them.

There are a few counts of this clonotype. In nucleotides, the CDR3 is TGCGCCAGCGGAAGTTATAATTCACCCCTCCACTTT. This sequence encodes CASGSYNSPLHF. The V gene is TRBV4-1, the J gene TRBJ1-6; D not certain. V was cut by 8 bases and J by 4 bases, with 6 bases left in between. Looked up from germline, CDR1 is MGHRA and CDR2 is YSYEKL. This CDR3 has 12 amino acids.

The V gene is TRBV21-1, the J gene TRBJ2-5; the table's D call, TRBD1, has no DNA check behind it. TRBV21-1 is a pseudogene segment. The length of the CDR3 is 17 residues. CDR3 region: CTSSKRFRGKPKETQYF. CDR3 in DNA: TGTACCAGCAGCAAACGTTTCAGGGGCAAACCTAAAGAGACCCAGTACTTC.

CDR3 sequence reads: CASSFQGQGLDGYTF. Written as DNA, the CDR3 is TGTGCCAGCAGTTTTCAGGGACAGGGGCTTGATGGCTACACCTTC. The chain couples TRBV12-3 or TRBV12-4 to TRBJ1-2; 10 bases fit TRBD1. Unmatched junction bases numbered 7, after V lost 3 bases and J lost 6 bases. This CDR3 is built from 15 residues.

This chain uses TRBV7-9 with TRBJ1-5; D is unclear. V was trimmed by 10 bases and J by 1 base, leaving 8 bases between them. This CDR3 comprises 12 residues. In germline, CDR1 is SEHNR, CDR2 FQNEAQ (reference sequence). For the CDR3, the DNA is TGTGCCACAGGAGTCAGCAATCAGCCCCAGCATTTT. Protein product: CATGVSNQPQHF.

There are many counts of this clonotype. V gene TRBV23-1 combines with J gene TRBJ2-3, with no clear D. TRBV23-1 belongs to the ORF category, with a function that is uncertain. V gave up 4 bases and J gave up 0 bases, with 14 bases separating them. The CDR3 spans 16 residues. CDR3 nucleotide sequence: TGCGCCAGCAGTCGGGCCAGGCACCTAAGCACAGATACGCAGTATTTT. Translation gives CASSRARHLSTDTQYF.

CDR3 DNA sequence: TGTGCCAGCAGTTACGGGGGTTTTCAGCCCCAGCATTTT. Protein sequence: CASSYGGFQPQHF. The chain combines TRBV6-2 or TRBV6-3 with TRBJ1-5, with D perhaps TRBD1 (5 bases). V was trimmed by 2 bases and J by 6 bases, leaving 8 bases between them. The CDR3 is 13 amino acids. CDR1 and CDR2 (germline): MNHEY, SVGEGT.

This clonotype turned up a few times. The DNA of the CDR3 is TGCGCCAGCGGTGAGGGATCCTACAATGAGCAGTTCTTC. Translation: CASGEGSYNEQFF. This sequence joins TRBV5-1 and TRBJ2-1; D perhaps matches TRBD2 (5 bases). The V end lost 7 bases, the J end lost 1 base, and 9 bases lay between the germline ends. The length of the CDR3 is 13 residues. From germline, CDR1 is SGHRS and CDR2 YFSETQ.

This chain connects TRBV20-1 to TRBJ2-3; 8 bases align to TRBD2. CDR1 is DFQATT and CDR2 is SNEGSKA in the germline V gene (reference sequence). CDR3 length: 15 amino acids. The J segment lost 4 bases and the V segment lost 0 bases, leaving 6 bases of the junction unmatched. The CDR3 here is CSARDKTGGSDTQYF. The CDR3 nucleotides are TGCAGTGCTAGAGATAAGACGGGGGGGTCAGATACGCAGTATTTT.

This chain joins TRBV12-3 or TRBV12-4 and TRBJ2-3; D perhaps matches TRBD2 (6 bases). Trimming took off 5 bases at V and 1 base at J, with 19 bases between the two ends. This CDR3 contains 17 residues. CDR3 sequence: CASSVPGWGGGTDTQYF. In DNA, the CDR3 is TGTGCCAGCAGTGTCCCCGGATGGGGCGGGGGCACAGATACGCAGTATTTT.

The chain recombines TRBV7-2 with TRBJ2-5; perhaps TRBD1 as D (7 bases). This CDR3 has 13 amino acids. Trimming stripped 3 bases from V and 7 bases from J, with 12 bases between. CDR1 and CDR2 from the germline V gene are SGHTA and FQGNSA. The CDR3 spells CASSLGQGGTQYF. The CDR3 DNA reads as TGTGCCAGCAGCTTGGGGCAGGGGGGGACCCAGTACTTC.

This clonotype appeared a few times. The chain employs TRBV5-6 and TRBJ2-3; 12 nucleotides align to TRBD2. The CDR3 length is 17 residues. The trim removed 2 bases at V and 2 bases at J, leaving 6 bases unmatched. Germline CDR1 and CDR2: SGHDT and YYEEEE. The CDR3 bases are TGTGCCAGCAGCTTAAGGACTAGCGGGGATTACACAGATACGCAGTATTTT. This codes for CASSLRTSGDYTDTQYF.

The V gene is TRBV4-3, the J gene TRBJ2-5; TRBD1 matches 11 bases. V lost 4 bases to trimming and J lost 4 bases; unmatched junction nucleotides: 5. CDR3 length: 15 amino acids. CDR1 and CDR2 from the germline V gene are LGHNA and YSLEER. CDR3: CASSPGQGASETQYF. CDR3 nucleotide sequence: TGCGCCAGCAGCCCAGGACAGGGGGCCTCAGAGACCCAGTACTTC.

This chain uses TRBV28 with TRBJ2-2, with D unresolved. Per germline, CDR1 MDHEN and CDR2 SYDVKM. Trimming removed 3 bases from V and 0 bases from J, with 8 bases in between. The CDR3 covers 15 residues. The CDR3 coding sequence is TGTGCCAGCAGTTTGATCTCCTCGAACACCGGGGAGCTGTTTTTT. The encoded protein is CASSLISSNTGELFF.

The chain joins TRBV5-4 to TRBJ2-2, with 8 nucleotides matching TRBD2. The CDR3 totals 17 residues. The germline V gene has CDR1 SGHNT and CDR2 YYREEE (reference sequence). After removal of 4 bases from V and 3 bases from J, the junction contained 11 bases not matched to a gene. CDR3 in DNA: TGTGCCAGCAGCAGAATACCGGGACTAGGCGACACCGGGGAGCTGTTTTTT. This codes for CASSRIPGLGDTGELFF.

The chain carries TRBV6-5 and TRBJ1-1, with TRBD1 matching over 10 bases. Unmatched junction bases numbered 5, after V lost 5 bases and J lost 5 bases. CDR3 size: 14 residues. CDR1 is MNHEY and CDR2 is SVGAGI in the germline V gene. The CDR3 region is CASSPWDRGTEAFF. The CDR3 nucleotides read TGTGCCAGCAGTCCGTGGGACAGGGGTACTGAAGCTTTCTTT.

The rearrangement links TRBV10-3 to TRBJ2-4, with 9 positions matching TRBD1. The CDR3 spans 14 residues. The V and J ends lost 6 bases and 8 bases, in that order; junction bases with no gene match: 8. CDR1 and CDR2 from the germline V gene are ENHRY and SYGVKD. CDR3 protein: CAIRGQGPVDIQYF. CDR3 bases: TGTGCCATCAGGGGACAGGGACCGGTCGACATTCAGTACTTC.

The V gene is TRBV20-1, the J gene TRBJ2-1, with 7 bases matching TRBD2. Germline CDR1 and CDR2: DFQATT and SNEGSKA (reference sequence). V was pared by 6 bases and J by 6 bases, with 14 bases of the junction left unmatched. The CDR3 length is 15 residues. The DNA for the CDR3 is TGCAGTGCCCTCGTTCGTGGGGGGGGTGGCAATGAGCAGTTCTTC. It is translated as CSALVRGGGGNEQFF.

CDR3 sequence reads: CASSATDLTDTQYF. In DNA form, the CDR3 reads TGTGCCAGCAGCGCGACGGACCTCACAGATACGCAGTATTTT. The V gene is TRBV9, the J gene TRBJ2-3, with unresolved D. The CDR3 consists of 14 residues. The germline V gene encodes CDR1 SGDLS and CDR2 YYNGEE. V dropped 3 bases and J dropped 2 bases, with 10 bases sitting between them. Using reference TRBV9 and TRBJ2-3 for the parts outside the CDR3, the full variable domain is DSGVTQTPKHLITATGQRVTLRCSPRSGDLSVYWYQQSLDQGLQFLIQYYNGEERAKGNILERFSAQQFPDLHSELNLSSLELGDSALYFCASSATDLTDTQYFGPGTRLTVL.

The sample holds a few counts of this clonotype. CDR3 nucleotide sequence: TGCGCCAGCAGCTCGACAGGGACAAATTCACCCCTCCACTTT. It translates to CASSSTGTNSPLHF. The chain combines TRBV5-1 with TRBJ1-6; 7 positions agree with TRBD1. After removal of 3 bases from V and 7 bases from J, the junction contained 4 bases not matched to a gene. The CDR3 loop spans 14 amino acids. The germline CDR1 and CDR2 sequences are SGHRS and YFSETQ.